This TCR beta chain is from a study of CD8+CD57+ T cells in acquired aplastic anemia (dated by TCRdb to 2016 to 2019). With regard to the full study: Extracted DNA from sorted CD4+ and CD8+ cells averaged about 2.9 ug, ranging from about 0.2 to 30 ug. CD8+CD57+ expansion was defined as frequency above the mean frequency observed in healthy subjects.

TCR beta VDJ combination and CDR3 sequence profiling used genomic DNA as the template. An Illumina HiSeq 2000 was the platform used for TCR repertoire sequencing. The paper's data handling went like this. Repertoires were assessed using TRBV/TRBJ rearrangement plots, CDR3 size and DJ length profiles, and Simpson's diversity index. The immunodominant clone was defined as the most abundant DNA sequence in deep sequencing data. CDR3 amino acid sequences were screened for sharing across subjects and were compared with published repertoires and the VDJdb database. The public reads were quality trimmed at Q25 with fastp and then assembled into clones with MiXCR by TCRdb, keeping productive beta chains. Entries are consolidated by CDR3 protein sequence, retaining the most common genes and DNA. In this record, the V and J calls reflect TCRdb's handling and not the investigators' own analysis. The sample yields hundreds of thousands of distinct CDR3 sequences; more than 25% were counted once. The ten largest clones add up to less than 0.85% of the sample.

The junction shows trimming of 4 bases on V and 6 bases on J, plus 24 bases between the germline ends. For CDR1 and CDR2, the germline V gene (reference sequence) lists DFQATT and SNEGSKA. The CDR3 runs 16 residues from the cysteine to the phenylalanine. Just the 48-base CDR3 DNA is kept, in frame starting at base 1. On this clonotype itself: Its antigen remains unidentified. The record has no base qualities; no much larger clone is one base away.

What the research found in general, with its limitations: Between patients and healthy controls, no significant difference in CD8+ Simpson's diversity was found (P=0.060). Although 25 to 30 CD8+ CDR3 sequences were shared by patients and controls, these sequences appeared highly expressed in patients and within the immunodominant clones of patients.

Patients chosen for sequencing had shown expansion of CD8+CD57+ cells by flow cytometry. Every patient had severe acquired aplastic anemia, diagnosed using the International Study of Aplastic Anemia and Agranulocytosis and Camitta criteria. No patient had received any therapy when blood was sampled. In the study, sorted CD4+ and CD8+ blood T cells from patients with severe aplastic anemia and from healthy subjects underwent deep sequencing of TCR repertoires. In the USA, patient enrollment took place under clinicaltrials.gov protocols 00001620, 01623167, 00001397, 00071045, 00081523 and 00961064. Ficoll-Paque density gradient centrifugation was used to isolate peripheral blood mononuclear cells. Before DNA extraction, CD4+ and CD8+ T cells were sorted with FACS or magnetic beads.

Rearrangement joined TRBV20-1 to TRBJ2-5, with the D gene too uncertain to name. The receptor was isolated from a human donor with aplastic anemia. Sequencing was performed on sorted CD4+, CD8+, or CD8+CD57+ T cells (not recorded which) from PBMCs. The bases are TGCAGTGCTACACCGGTGGGCACCCGTTTTGTAAAGACCCAGTACTTC. It specifies CSATPVGTRFVKTQYF.